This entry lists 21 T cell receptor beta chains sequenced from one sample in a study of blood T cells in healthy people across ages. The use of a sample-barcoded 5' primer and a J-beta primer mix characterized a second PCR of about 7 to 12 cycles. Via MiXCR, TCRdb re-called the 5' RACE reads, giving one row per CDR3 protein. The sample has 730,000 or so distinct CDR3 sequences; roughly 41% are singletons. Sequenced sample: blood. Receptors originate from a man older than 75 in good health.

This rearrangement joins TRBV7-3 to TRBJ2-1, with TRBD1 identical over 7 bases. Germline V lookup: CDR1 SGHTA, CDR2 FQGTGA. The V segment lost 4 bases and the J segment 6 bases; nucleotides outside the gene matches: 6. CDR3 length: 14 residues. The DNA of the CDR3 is TGTGCCAGCAGCTCAATGGGACAGCCCAATGAGCAGTTCTTC. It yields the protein CASSSMGQPNEQFF.

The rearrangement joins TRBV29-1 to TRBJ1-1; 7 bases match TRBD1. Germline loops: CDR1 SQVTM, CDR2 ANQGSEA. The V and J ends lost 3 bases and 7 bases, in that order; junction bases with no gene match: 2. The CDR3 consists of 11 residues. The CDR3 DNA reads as TGCAGCGTTGAGGGACAGTGTGAAGCTTTCTTT. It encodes CSVEGQCEAFF.

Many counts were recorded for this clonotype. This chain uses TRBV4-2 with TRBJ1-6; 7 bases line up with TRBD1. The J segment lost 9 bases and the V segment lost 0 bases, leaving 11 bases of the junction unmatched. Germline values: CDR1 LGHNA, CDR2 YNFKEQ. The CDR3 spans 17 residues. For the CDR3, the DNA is TGTGCCAGCAGCCAAGATTTCGCGACAGGGTCGATTTCACCCCTCCACTTT. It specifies CASSQDFATGSISPLHF.

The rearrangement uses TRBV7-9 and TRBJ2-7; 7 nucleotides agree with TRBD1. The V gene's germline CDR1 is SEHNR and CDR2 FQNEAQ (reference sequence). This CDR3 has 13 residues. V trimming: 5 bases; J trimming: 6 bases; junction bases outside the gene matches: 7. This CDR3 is CASSDQGVAEQYF. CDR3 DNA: TGTGCCAGCAGCGACCAGGGGGTCGCCGAGCAGTACTTC.

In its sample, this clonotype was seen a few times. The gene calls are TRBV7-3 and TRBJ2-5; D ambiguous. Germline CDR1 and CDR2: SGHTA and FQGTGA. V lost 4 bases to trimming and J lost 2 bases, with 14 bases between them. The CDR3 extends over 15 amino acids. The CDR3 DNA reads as TGTGCCAGCAGCTCGTCTGGCGGAACTCAAGAGACCCAGTACTTC. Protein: CASSSSGGTQETQYF. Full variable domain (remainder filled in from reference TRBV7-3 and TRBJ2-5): GAGVSQTPSNKVTEKGKYVELRCDPISGHTALYWYRQSLGQGPEFLIYFQGTGAADDSGLPNDRFFAVRPEGSVSTLKIQRTERGDSAVYLCASSSSGGTQETQYFGPGTRLLVL.

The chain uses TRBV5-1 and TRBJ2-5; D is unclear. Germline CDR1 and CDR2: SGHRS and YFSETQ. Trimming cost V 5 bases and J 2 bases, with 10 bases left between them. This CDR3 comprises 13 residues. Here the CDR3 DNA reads TGCGCCAGCAGTGGAGACGGGCAAGAGACCCAGTACTTC. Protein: CASSGDGQETQYF. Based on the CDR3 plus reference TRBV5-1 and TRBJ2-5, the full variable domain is KAGVTQTPRYLIKTRGQQVTLSCSPISGHRSVSWYQQTPGQGLQFLFEYFSETQRNKGNFPGRFSGRQFSNSRSEMNVSTLELGDSALYLCASSGDGQETQYFGPGTRLLVL.

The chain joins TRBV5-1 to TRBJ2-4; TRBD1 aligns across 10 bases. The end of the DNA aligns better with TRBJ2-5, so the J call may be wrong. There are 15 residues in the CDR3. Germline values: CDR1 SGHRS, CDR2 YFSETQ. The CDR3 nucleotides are TGCGCCAGCAGCGCCGGACAGGGGGAACAAGAGACCCAGTACTTC. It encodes CASSAGQGEQETQYF.

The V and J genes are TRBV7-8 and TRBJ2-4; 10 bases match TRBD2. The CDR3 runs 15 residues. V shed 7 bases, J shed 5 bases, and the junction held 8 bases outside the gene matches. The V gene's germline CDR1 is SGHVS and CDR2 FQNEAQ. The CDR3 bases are TGTGCCAGCACCAACAGTGGACTAGCGGAAAACATTCAGTACTTC. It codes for CASTNSGLAENIQYF.

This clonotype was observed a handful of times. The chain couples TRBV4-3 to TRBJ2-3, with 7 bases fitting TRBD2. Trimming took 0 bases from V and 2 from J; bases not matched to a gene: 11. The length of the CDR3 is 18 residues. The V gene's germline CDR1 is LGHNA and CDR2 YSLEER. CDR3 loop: CASSQEGGVRGTTDTQYF. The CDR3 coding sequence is TGCGCCAGCAGCCAAGAGGGGGGGGTGCGGGGGACCACAGATACGCAGTATTTT.

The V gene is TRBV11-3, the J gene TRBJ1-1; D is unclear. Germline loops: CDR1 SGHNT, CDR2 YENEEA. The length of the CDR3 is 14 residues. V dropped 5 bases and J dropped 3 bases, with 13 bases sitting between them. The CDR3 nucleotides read TGTGCCAGCAGCCTCCCGCCATTATACACTGAAGCTTTCTTT. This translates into CASSLPPLYTEAFF.

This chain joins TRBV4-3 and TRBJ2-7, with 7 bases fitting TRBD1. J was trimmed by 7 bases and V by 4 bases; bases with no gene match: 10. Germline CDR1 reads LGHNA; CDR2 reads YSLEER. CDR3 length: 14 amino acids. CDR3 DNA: TGCGCCAGCAGCCGAACAGACAGGGTTGGTGAGCAGTACTTC. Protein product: CASSRTDRVGEQYF.

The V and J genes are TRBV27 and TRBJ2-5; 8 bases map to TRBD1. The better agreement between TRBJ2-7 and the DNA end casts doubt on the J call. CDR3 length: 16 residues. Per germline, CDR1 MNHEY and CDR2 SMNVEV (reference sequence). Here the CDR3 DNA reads TGTGCCAGCAGGAGTGACCGGACAGGGAAGAACTACGAGCAGTACTTC. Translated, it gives CASRSDRTGKNYEQYF.

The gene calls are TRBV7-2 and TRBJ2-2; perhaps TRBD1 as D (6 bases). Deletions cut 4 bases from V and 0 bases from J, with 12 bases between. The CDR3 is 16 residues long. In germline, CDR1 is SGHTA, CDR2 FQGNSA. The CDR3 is CASSSYRVSNTGELFF. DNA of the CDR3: TGTGCCAGCAGCTCCTACAGGGTTTCGAACACCGGGGAGCTGTTTTTT.

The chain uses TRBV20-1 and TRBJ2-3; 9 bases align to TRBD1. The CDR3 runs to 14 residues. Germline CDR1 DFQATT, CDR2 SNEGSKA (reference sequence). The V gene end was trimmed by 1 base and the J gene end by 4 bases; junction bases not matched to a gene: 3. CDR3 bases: TGCAGTGCTAGAGCTGGACAGGGGTCAGATACGCAGTATTTT. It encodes CSARAGQGSDTQYF.

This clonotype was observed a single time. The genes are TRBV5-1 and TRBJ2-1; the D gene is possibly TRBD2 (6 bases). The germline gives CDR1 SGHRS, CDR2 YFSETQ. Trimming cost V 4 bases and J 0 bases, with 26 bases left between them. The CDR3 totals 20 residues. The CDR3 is CASSPAGTPRVTSSYNEQFF. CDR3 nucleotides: TGCGCCAGCAGCCCGGCCGGGACTCCCAGGGTGACCAGCTCCTACAATGAGCAGTTCTTC. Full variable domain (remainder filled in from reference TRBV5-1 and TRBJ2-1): KAGVTQTPRYLIKTRGQQVTLSCSPISGHRSVSWYQQTPGQGLQFLFEYFSETQRNKGNFPGRFSGRQFSNSRSEMNVSTLELGDSALYLCASSPAGTPRVTSSYNEQFFGPGTRLTVL.

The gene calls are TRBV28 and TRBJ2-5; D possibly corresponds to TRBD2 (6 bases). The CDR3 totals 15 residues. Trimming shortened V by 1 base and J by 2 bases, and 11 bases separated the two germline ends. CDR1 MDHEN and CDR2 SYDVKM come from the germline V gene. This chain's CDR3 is CASSLLEGRQETQYF. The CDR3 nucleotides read TGTGCCAGCAGTTTATTGGAGGGCCGACAAGAGACCCAGTACTTC.

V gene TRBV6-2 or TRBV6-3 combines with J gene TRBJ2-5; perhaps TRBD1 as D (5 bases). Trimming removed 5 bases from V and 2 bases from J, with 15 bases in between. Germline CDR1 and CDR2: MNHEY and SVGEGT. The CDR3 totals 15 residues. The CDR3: CASSLQKGSQETQYF. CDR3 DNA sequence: TGTGCCAGCAGTCTTCAGAAGGGGTCGCAAGAGACCCAGTACTTC.

In DNA, the CDR3 is TGTGCCAGCAGATCGACTAGCAGCCCAAGCACAGATACGCAGTATTTT. As protein: CASRSTSSPSTDTQYF. The chain employs TRBV6-6 and TRBJ2-3; 7 nucleotides align to TRBD2. The trim removed 6 bases at V and 0 bases at J, leaving 9 bases unmatched. The germline V gene encodes CDR1 MNHNY and CDR2 SVGAGI (reference sequence). This CDR3 has 16 amino acids.

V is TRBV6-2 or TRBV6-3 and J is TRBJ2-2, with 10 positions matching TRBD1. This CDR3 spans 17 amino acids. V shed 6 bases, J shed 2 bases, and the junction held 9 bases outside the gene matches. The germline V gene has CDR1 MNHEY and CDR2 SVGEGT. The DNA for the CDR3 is TGTGCCAGCAGCCTAGAGACAGGGGGCTTTAACACCGGGGAGCTGTTTTTT. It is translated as CASSLETGGFNTGELFF.

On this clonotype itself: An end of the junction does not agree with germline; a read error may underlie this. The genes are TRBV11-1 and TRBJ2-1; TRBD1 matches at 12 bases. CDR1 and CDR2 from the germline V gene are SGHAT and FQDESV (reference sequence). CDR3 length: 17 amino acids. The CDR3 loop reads CASSLGDRGRSYKEQFF. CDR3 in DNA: TGTGCCAGCAGCTTAGGGGACAGGGGGCGATCCTACAAGGAGCAGTTCTTC. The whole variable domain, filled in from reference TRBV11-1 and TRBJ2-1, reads EAEVAQSPRYKITEKSQAVAFWCDPISGHATLYWYRQILGQGPELLVQFQDESVVDDSQLPKDRFSAERLKGVDSTLKIQPAELGDSAMYLCASSLGDRGRSYKEQFFGPGTRLTVL.

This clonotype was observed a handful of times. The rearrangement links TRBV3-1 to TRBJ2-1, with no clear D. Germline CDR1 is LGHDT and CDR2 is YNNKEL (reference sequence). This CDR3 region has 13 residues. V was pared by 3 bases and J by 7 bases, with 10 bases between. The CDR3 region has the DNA TGTGCCAGCAGCCACTCGGACCGAAATGAGCAGTTCTTC. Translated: CASSHSDRNEQFF.